Following are 32 T cell receptor beta chains from one sample sequenced in a study of blood T cell repertoires in COVID-19. Assay: immunoSEQ multiplex PCR; the TCRdb copy retains only in-frame clones and omits some. The table has around 95,000 clones, over 65% seen once; the top ten hold roughly 13%. The sample taken for sequencing was peripheral blood. These receptor sequences come from a human donor in a cohort sampled during active COVID-19.

The rearrangement links TRBV12-3 or TRBV12-4 to TRBJ1-2, with D hard to call. The CDR3 has 13 residues. The V end was cut by 3 bases, the J end by 8 bases, with 13 bases between. CDR3 region: CASSFQLEGGYTF. CDR3 coding DNA: TGTGCCAGCAGTTTCCAATTAGAGGGAGGCTACACCTTC.

The chain joins TRBV7-9 to TRBJ2-3, with 8 bases matching TRBD1. The CDR3 loop spans 15 amino acids. V gave up 3 bases and J gave up 4 bases; unmatched junction bases: 6. Germline V gene sequence: CDR1 SEHNR, CDR2 FQNEAQ (reference sequence). CDR3 in amino acids: CASSFAQGGPDTQYF. CDR3 bases: TGTGCCAGCAGCTTCGCACAGGGGGGTCCAGATACGCAGTATTTT. The full variable domain, completed using reference TRBV7-9 and TRBJ2-3, is DTGVSQNPRHKITKRGQNVTFRCDPISEHNRLYWYRQTLGQGPEFLTYFQNEAQLEKSRLLSDRFSAERPKGSFSTLEIQRTEQGDSAMYLCASSFAQGGPDTQYFGPGTRLTVL.

This clone appeared a few times. V usage is TRBV9 and J usage is TRBJ2-3; 10 bases line up with TRBD2. V trimming: 0 bases; J trimming: 3 bases; junction bases outside the gene matches: 4. Germline V gene data show CDR1 as SGDLS and CDR2 as YYNGEE. The CDR3 spans 16 residues. The DNA of the CDR3 is TGTGCCAGCAGCGTAGAAAGCGGGAGGGGGACAGATACGCAGTATTTT. It yields the protein CASSVESGRGTDTQYF.

This clone was observed a few times. The rearrangement links TRBV4-1 to TRBJ2-2; unclear D gene. Deletions cut 5 bases from V and 3 bases from J, with 7 bases between. From germline, CDR1 is MGHRA and CDR2 YSYEKL. This CDR3 spans 13 amino acids. The CDR3 loop is CASSDSHTGELFF. CDR3 nucleotides: TGCGCCAGCAGCGATAGTCACACCGGGGAGCTGTTTTTT.

The count of this clone is one. This chain links TRBV19 with TRBJ1-6, with 7 bases that match TRBD1. The length of the CDR3 is 15 residues. CDR1 is LNHDA and CDR2 is SQIVND in the germline V gene (reference sequence). Trimming cost V 7 bases and J 14 bases; bases outside gene matches: 17. DNA for the CDR3: TGTGCCAGTACCCCGAGAGGGACAGACCTTATGTCCCTCCACTTT. Amino acid sequence: CASTPRGTDLMSLHF.

This rearrangement joins TRBV29-1 to TRBJ1-2; a possible D gene is TRBD1 (5 bases). The ends were cut back, 6 bases at V and 2 bases at J, with 10 bases in the middle. CDR3 length: 12 residues. Germline V lookup: CDR1 SQVTM, CDR2 ANQGSEA. Here the CDR3 reads CSVGHMNYGYTF. In nucleotides, the CDR3 is TGCAGCGTCGGACATATGAACTATGGCTACACCTTC.

This clone was observed a few times. The chain uses TRBV5-4 and TRBJ1-2, with a tentative D call TRBD1 (6 bases). This CDR3 has 12 residues. V was cut by 4 bases and J by 8 bases, with 12 bases left in between. CDR1 is SGHNT, CDR2 YYREEE, per germline (reference sequence). The CDR3 loop is CASSDLDRGYTF. CDR3 in DNA: TGTGCCAGCAGCGACCTTGACAGGGGCTACACCTTC.

The V call is TRBV5-6, the J call TRBJ2-2, with 12 nucleotides matching TRBD2. Looked up from germline, CDR1 is SGHDT and CDR2 is YYEEEE. The CDR3 consists of 16 residues. Trimming removed 2 bases from V and 6 bases from J; junction bases left unmatched: 5. The CDR3: CASSFGLAGSPGELFF. DNA for the CDR3: TGTGCCAGCAGCTTCGGACTAGCGGGAAGTCCCGGGGAGCTGTTTTTT.

As concerns this clone: One junction end disagrees with the germline gene, perhaps due to a read error. This rearrangement joins TRBV5-5 to TRBJ1-2; TRBD1 matches 9 bases. This CDR3 has 16 residues. The germline gives CDR1 SGHKS, CDR2 YYEKEE (reference sequence). Written as DNA, the CDR3 is TGTGCCAGCAGAGGTCAACAGGGGGCTGCGAACTATGACTACACCTTC. It translates to CASRGQQGAANYDYTF. Complete variable domain (other parts from reference TRBV5-5 and TRBJ1-2): DAGVTQSPTHLIKTRGQQVTLRCSPISGHKSVSWYQQVLGQGPQFIFQYYEKEERGRGNFPDRFSARQFPNYSSELNVNALLLGDSALYLCASRGQQGAANYDYTFGSGTRLTVV.

The rearrangement uses TRBV6-2 or TRBV6-3 and TRBJ2-7, with D perhaps matching TRBD2 (5 bases). There are 14 residues in the CDR3. Germline CDR1 reads MNHEY; CDR2 reads SVGEGT. The V gene lost 2 bases and the J gene lost 3 bases, with 11 bases spanning the gap. CDR3 loop: CASSYGTRGYEQYF. In DNA, the CDR3 is TGTGCCAGCAGTTACGGTACTAGAGGCTACGAGCAGTACTTC.

The rearrangement joins TRBV10-3 to TRBJ2-5, with 12 nucleotides matching TRBD2. The V gene end was trimmed by 10 bases and the J gene end by 1 base; junction bases not matched to a gene: 7. Germline CDR1 ENHRY, CDR2 SYGVKD. This CDR3 contains 15 residues. The CDR3 region is CATRTSGAPQETQYF. For the CDR3, the DNA is TGTGCCACGAGGACTAGCGGGGCCCCCCAAGAGACCCAGTACTTC.

This sequence joins TRBV5-1 and TRBJ1-6, with 7 bases identical to TRBD1. This CDR3 region has 15 residues. Germline V CDR1 and CDR2: SGHRS, YFSETQ. Trimming at V came to 4 bases and at J to 9 bases, leaving 10 bases not matched to a gene. CDR3 amino acids: CASSPLTGSGSPLHF. DNA for the CDR3: TGCGCCAGCAGCCCGCTGACAGGGAGTGGTTCACCCCTCCACTTT.

This clone has a handful of counts. This rearrangement joins TRBV4-1 to TRBJ2-7; 10 bases agree with TRBD1. The J segment lost 6 bases and the V segment lost 2 bases, leaving 7 bases of the junction unmatched. Germline V CDR1 and CDR2: MGHRA, YSYEKL. CDR3 length equals 15 residues. CDR3 DNA sequence: TGCGCCAGCAGCCAACCAAGGACAGGGGGGGGCGAGCAGTACTTC. Translated, it gives CASSQPRTGGGEQYF.

The V gene is TRBV6-5, the J gene TRBJ1-1; D remains ambiguous. With 8 bases removed from V and 1 base from J, the gap between germline ends came to 11 bases. Germline values: CDR1 MNHEY, CDR2 SVGAGI. The CDR3 totals 13 residues. CDR3 sequence (DNA): TGTGCCAGCCAGTTTATCCGGAACACTGAAGCTTTCTTT. It is translated as CASQFIRNTEAFF.

This clone was seen more than once but under ten times. The chain employs TRBV7-9 and TRBJ2-7; TRBD1 matches 7 bases. Germline V gene data show CDR1 as SEHNR and CDR2 as FQNEAQ (reference sequence). With 0 bases clipped from V and 1 base from J, the junction kept 0 bases outside the gene matches. There are 14 residues in the CDR3. CDR3 DNA sequence: TGTGCCAGCAGCTTAGCGGGACAGTCCTACGAGCAGTACTTC. It encodes CASSLAGQSYEQYF.

This rearrangement joins TRBV6-4 to TRBJ2-7; no clear D. Germline-derived CDR1 and CDR2 are MRHNA and SNTAGT. Trimming cost V 6 bases and J 0 bases, with 9 bases left between them. CDR3 size: 13 residues. This CDR3 reads CASRRAVSYEQYF. The CDR3 region has the DNA TGTGCCAGCAGGCGCGCCGTCTCCTACGAGCAGTACTTC.

This rearrangement joins TRBV7-7 to TRBJ2-2; tentative D call: TRBD2 (6 bases). The CDR3 consists of 15 residues. Germline V gives CDR1 SSHAT, CDR2 FNYEAQ (reference sequence). V lost 3 bases to trimming and J lost 4 bases, with 12 bases between them. The CDR3: CASSFGGSGTGELFF. CDR3 bases: TGTGCCAGCAGCTTCGGAGGGAGTGGCACCGGGGAGCTGTTTTTT.

The chain is built from TRBV19 and TRBJ1-5; 8 positions agree with TRBD1. The CDR3 extends over 17 amino acids. V dropped 3 bases and J dropped 2; count of bases not matched to a gene: 9. CDR1 is LNHDA, CDR2 SQIVND, per germline (reference sequence). CDR3 amino acids: CASSIGDRLSGNQPQHF. The CDR3 coding sequence is TGTGCCAGTAGTATCGGGGACAGGTTAAGTGGCAATCAGCCCCAGCATTTT.

V and J are TRBV7-6 and TRBJ1-6; possible D gene TRBD1, 5 bases. V lost 0 bases to trimming and J lost 0 bases, with 18 bases between them. Germline V gene lookup returns CDR1 SGHVS and CDR2 FNYEAQ. The CDR3 runs 20 residues. Here the CDR3 DNA reads TGTGCCAGCAGCTTAGCGCGGGGGGGAAGAGGGAGCTCCTATAATTCACCCCTCCACTTT. As protein: CASSLARGGRGSSYNSPLHF.

This clone was seen only once. This chain joins TRBV12-5 and TRBJ2-6; 7 positions agree with TRBD1. The CDR3 is 17 residues long. Germline V lookup: CDR1 LGHNT, CDR2 FRNRAP. The trim removed 6 bases at V and 0 bases at J, leaving 8 bases unmatched. CDR3 sequence: CASGPGQLSSGANVLTF. CDR3 in DNA: TGTGCTAGTGGCCCGGGACAGTTGAGCTCTGGGGCCAACGTCCTGACTTTC.

This chain joins TRBV3-1 (or the pseudogene TRBV3-2) and TRBJ2-2, with TRBD2 matching over 10 bases. The junction had 6 bases not matched to a gene; V was cut back by 4 bases and J by 4 bases. This CDR3 has 16 amino acids. The germline CDR1 and CDR2 sequences are LGHDT and YNNKEL (reference sequence). The CDR3: CASSLRTSGTTGELFF. Here the CDR3 DNA reads TGTGCCAGCAGCCTCAGGACTAGCGGTACCACCGGGGAGCTGTTTTTT.

The chain employs TRBV14 and TRBJ2-1, with a possible D match to TRBD1 (6 bases). CDR1 SGHDN and CDR2 FVKESK come from the germline V gene. The CDR3 length is 14 residues. With 4 bases removed from V and 8 bases from J, the gap between germline ends came to 15 bases. CDR3 protein: CASSPLSRGDEQFF. In nucleotides, the CDR3 is TGTGCCAGCAGCCCCCTATCCAGGGGCGATGAGCAGTTCTTC.

The J gene is TRBJ2-7, the V gene TRBV9; 8 nucleotides agree with TRBD1. Unmatched junction bases numbered 3, after V lost 4 bases and J lost 6 bases. This CDR3 has 12 amino acids. Looked up from germline, CDR1 is SGDLS and CDR2 is YYNGEE. In DNA form, the CDR3 reads TGTGCCAGCAGCACCACAGGGGGCGAGCAGTACTTC. Protein sequence: CASSTTGGEQYF.

The rearrangement links TRBV6-6 to TRBJ1-1; D call uncertain. The length of the CDR3 is 13 residues. Trimming removed 9 bases at V and 1 base at J, with 12 bases between. CDR1 is MNHNY and CDR2 is SVGAGI in the germline V gene (reference sequence). In DNA form, the CDR3 reads TGTGCCAGAAGTGCGTCTCCGAACACTGAAGCTTTCTTT. The encoded protein is CARSASPNTEAFF.

The CDR3 DNA is TGTGCCAGCAGCTTAAGGGGACTGACTGGAGACATTCAGTACTTC. It encodes CASSLRGLTGDIQYF. The chain joins TRBV13 to TRBJ2-4; perhaps TRBD2 as D (6 bases). Germline-derived CDR1 and CDR2 are PRHDT and FYEKMQ (reference sequence). The CDR3 sequence is 15 residues long. Between the trimmed V and J ends, which lost 2 bases and 8 bases, there was a span of 16 bases.

The CDR3 DNA is TGCGCCAGCTCGGTATCTAACGAGCAGTACTTC. This codes for CASSVSNEQYF. The genes are TRBV10-2 and TRBJ2-7; D gene unclear. Trimming removed 8 bases from V and 5 bases from J, with 10 bases in between. The CDR3 contains 11 residues. Per the germline V gene, CDR1 is WSHSY and CDR2 is SAAADI.

The rearrangement joins TRBV6-5 to TRBJ2-7, with a weak D call TRBD2 (5 bases). The CDR3 has 14 amino acids. V was shortened by 7 bases and J by 6 bases, with 19 bases between the two germline ends. CDR1 is MNHEY, CDR2 SVGAGI, per germline. Written as DNA, the CDR3 is TGTGCCAGCAATTCCGGGTCCGGGGTTGGCGAGCAGTACTTC. Translating gives CASNSGSGVGEQYF.

This rearrangement joins TRBV7-2 to TRBJ1-2; 9 bases match TRBD1. This CDR3 has 16 residues. V shed 4 bases, J shed 6 bases, and the junction held 12 bases outside the gene matches. CDR1 is SGHTA, CDR2 FQGNSA, per germline. CDR3 in DNA: TGTGCCAGCAGCTACGTCACCGCCGGGACAGGGAATGGCTACACCTTC. Translation: CASSYVTAGTGNGYTF.

The genes are TRBV6-2 or TRBV6-3 and TRBJ1-5, with TRBD1 identical over 7 bases. J gave up 1 base and V 5 bases, and 2 bases lay outside the gene matches. CDR1 is MNHEY, CDR2 SVGEGT, per germline. The CDR3 consists of 14 residues. CDR3 protein: CASSPTGSNQPQHF. The CDR3 DNA sequence: TGTGCCAGCAGTCCGACAGGGAGCAATCAGCCCCAGCATTTT.

V usage is TRBV5-4 and J usage is TRBJ2-7; tentatively, D is TRBD1 (6 bases). This CDR3 has 13 residues. Trimming cost V 7 bases and J 2 bases, with 13 bases left between them. In germline, CDR1 is SGHNT, CDR2 YYREEE (reference sequence). The CDR3 region is CASGQGPTYEQYF. In nucleotides, the CDR3 is TGTGCCAGCGGGCAGGGGCCCACCTACGAGCAGTACTTC.

This chain joins TRBV19 and TRBJ1-4, with a tentative D call TRBD1 (6 bases). CDR3 length: 13 residues. Germline V gene sequence: CDR1 LNHDA, CDR2 SQIVND (reference sequence). The V end lost 7 bases, the J end lost 5 bases, and 11 bases lay between the germline ends. The CDR3, as DNA: TGTGCCAGTACCAGGGGTAAGAATGAAAAACTGTTTTTT. Translating it yields CASTRGKNEKLFF.

The table lists this clone with a few counts. The chain has TRBV7-9 and TRBJ2-1, with D possibly TRBD1 on 5 matching bases. Trimming removed 3 bases from V and 7 bases from J, with 7 bases in between. CDR3 size: 12 residues. Per the germline V gene, CDR1 is SEHNR and CDR2 is FQNEAQ (reference sequence). Here the CDR3 reads CASSLTDNEQFF. As DNA, the CDR3 is TGTGCCAGCAGCTTGACAGATAATGAGCAGTTCTTC.